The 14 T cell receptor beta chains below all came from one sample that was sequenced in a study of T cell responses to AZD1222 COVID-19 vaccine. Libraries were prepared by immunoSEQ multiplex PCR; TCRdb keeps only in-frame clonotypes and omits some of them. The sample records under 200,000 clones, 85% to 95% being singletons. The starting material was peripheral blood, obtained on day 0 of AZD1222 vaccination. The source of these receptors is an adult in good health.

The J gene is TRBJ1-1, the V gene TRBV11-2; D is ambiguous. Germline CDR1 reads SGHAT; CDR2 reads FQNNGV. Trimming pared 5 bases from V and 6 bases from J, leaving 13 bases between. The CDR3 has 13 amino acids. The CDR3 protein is CASSPALYAEAFF. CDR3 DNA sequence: TGTGCCAGCAGCCCCGCTCTATACGCTGAAGCTTTCTTT. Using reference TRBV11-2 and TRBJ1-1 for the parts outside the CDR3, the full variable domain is EAGVAQSPRYKIIEKRQSVAFWCNPISGHATLYWYQQILGQGPKLLIQFQNNGVVDDSQLPKDRFSAERLKGVDSTLKIQPAKLEDSAVYLCASSPALYAEAFFGQGTRLTVV.

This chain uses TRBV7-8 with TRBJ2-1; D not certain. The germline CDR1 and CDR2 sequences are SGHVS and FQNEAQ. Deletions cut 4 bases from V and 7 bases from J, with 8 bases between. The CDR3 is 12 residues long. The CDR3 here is CASSSPANEQFF. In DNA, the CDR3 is TGTGCCAGCAGCTCACCGGCAAATGAGCAGTTCTTC.

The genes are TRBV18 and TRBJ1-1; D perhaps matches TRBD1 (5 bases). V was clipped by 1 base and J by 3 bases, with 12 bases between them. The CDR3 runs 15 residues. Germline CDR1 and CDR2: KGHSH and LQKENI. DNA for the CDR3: TGTGCCAGCTCACCACGAACCGCAGGGTACACTGAAGCTTTCTTT. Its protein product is CASSPRTAGYTEAFF.

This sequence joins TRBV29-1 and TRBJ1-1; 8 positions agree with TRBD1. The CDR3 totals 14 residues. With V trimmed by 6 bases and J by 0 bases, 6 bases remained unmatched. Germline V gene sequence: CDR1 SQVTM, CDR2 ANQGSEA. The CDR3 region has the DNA TGCAGCGTAAGACAGGGGCTACTGAACACTGAAGCTTTCTTT. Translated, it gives CSVRQGLLNTEAFF.

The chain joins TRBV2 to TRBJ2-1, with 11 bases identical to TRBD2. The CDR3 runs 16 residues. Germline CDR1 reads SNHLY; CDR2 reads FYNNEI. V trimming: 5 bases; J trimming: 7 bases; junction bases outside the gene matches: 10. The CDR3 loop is CASSYLAGGESNEQFF. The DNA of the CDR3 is TGTGCCAGCAGTTATTTAGCGGGAGGGGAATCAAATGAGCAGTTCTTC.

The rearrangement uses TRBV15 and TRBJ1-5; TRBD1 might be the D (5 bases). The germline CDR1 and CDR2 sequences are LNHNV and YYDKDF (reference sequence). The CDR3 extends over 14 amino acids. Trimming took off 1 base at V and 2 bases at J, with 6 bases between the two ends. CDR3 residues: CATSRGGGNQPQHF. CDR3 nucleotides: TGTGCCACCAGCAGAGGAGGGGGCAATCAGCCCCAGCATTTT.

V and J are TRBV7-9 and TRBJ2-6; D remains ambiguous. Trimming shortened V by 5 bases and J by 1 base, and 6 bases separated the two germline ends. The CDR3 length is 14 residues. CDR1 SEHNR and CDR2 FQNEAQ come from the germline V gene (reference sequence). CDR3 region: CASSLDSGANVLTF. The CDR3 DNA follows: TGTGCCAGCAGCCTCGATTCTGGGGCCAACGTCCTGACTTTC.

The CDR3 reads CASSSAGTGVEKLFF. The CDR3 DNA is TGCGCCAGCAGCTCCGCCGGGACAGGGGTTGAAAAACTGTTTTTT. The rearrangement uses TRBV4-1 and TRBJ1-4; 10 positions agree with TRBD1. With 5 bases clipped from V and 7 bases from J, the junction kept 7 bases outside the gene matches. Germline V lookup: CDR1 MGHRA, CDR2 YSYEKL. This CDR3 spans 15 amino acids.

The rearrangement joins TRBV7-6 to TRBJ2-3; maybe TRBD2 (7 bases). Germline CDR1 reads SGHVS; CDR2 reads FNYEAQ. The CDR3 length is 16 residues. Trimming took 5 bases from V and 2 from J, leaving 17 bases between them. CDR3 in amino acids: CASSGLGGLLTDTQYF. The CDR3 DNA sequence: TGTGCCAGCAGCGGCCTCGGGGGGCTGCTCACAGATACGCAGTATTTT.

The CDR3 nucleotides are TGCAGCGTTGAAGATCTTCCGGGGGCTGAACACACTGAAGCTTTCTTT. Its protein is CSVEDLPGAEHTEAFF. This chain connects TRBV29-1 to TRBJ1-1; tentative D call: TRBD1 (6 bases). CDR1 and CDR2 from the germline V gene are SQVTM and ANQGSEA. Trimming stripped 0 bases from V and 3 bases from J, with 17 bases between. CDR3 length: 16 residues.

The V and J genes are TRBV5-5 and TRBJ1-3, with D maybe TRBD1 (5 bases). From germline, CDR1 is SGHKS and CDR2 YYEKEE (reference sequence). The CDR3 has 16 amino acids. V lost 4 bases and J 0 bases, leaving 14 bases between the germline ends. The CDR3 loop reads CASSLHGAVSGNTIYF. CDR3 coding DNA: TGTGCCAGCAGCCTGCACGGGGCAGTCTCTGGAAACACCATATATTTT.

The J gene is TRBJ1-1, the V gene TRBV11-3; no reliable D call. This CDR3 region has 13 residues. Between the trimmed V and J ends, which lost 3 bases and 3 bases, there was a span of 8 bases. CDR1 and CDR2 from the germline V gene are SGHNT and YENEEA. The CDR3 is CASSLGIDTEAFF. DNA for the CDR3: TGTGCCAGCAGCTTGGGGATTGACACTGAAGCTTTCTTT.

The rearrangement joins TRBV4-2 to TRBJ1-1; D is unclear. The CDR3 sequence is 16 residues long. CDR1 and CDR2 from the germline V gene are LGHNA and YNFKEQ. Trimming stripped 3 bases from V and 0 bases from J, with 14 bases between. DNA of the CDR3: TGTGCCAGCAGCCAGGAAGACGGAACACTGAACACTGAAGCTTTCTTT. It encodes CASSQEDGTLNTEAFF.

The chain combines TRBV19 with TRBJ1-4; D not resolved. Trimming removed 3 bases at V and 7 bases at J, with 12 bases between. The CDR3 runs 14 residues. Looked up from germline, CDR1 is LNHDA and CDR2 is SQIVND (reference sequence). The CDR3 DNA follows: TGTGCCAGTAGTATTCAGTTCTTGGCTGAAAAACTGTTTTTT. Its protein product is CASSIQFLAEKLFF.